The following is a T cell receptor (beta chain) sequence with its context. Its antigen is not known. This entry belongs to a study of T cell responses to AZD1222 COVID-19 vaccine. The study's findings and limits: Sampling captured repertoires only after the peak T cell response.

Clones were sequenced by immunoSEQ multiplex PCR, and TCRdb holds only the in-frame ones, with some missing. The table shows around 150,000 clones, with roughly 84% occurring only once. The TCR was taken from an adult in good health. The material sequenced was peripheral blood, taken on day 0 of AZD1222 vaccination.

The CDR3 DNA sequence: TGTGCCAGTAGGGTAGGGCAGAACACTGAAGCTTTCTTT. It codes for CASRVGQNTEAFF. This sequence joins TRBV19 and TRBJ1-1, with unresolved D. V shed 6 bases and J shed 1 base, with 9 bases lying between them. The germline gives CDR1 LNHDA, CDR2 SQIVND (reference sequence). The CDR3 contains 13 residues.